These 13 T cell receptor beta chains came from one sample sequenced in a study of T cell repertoires in cytomegalovirus infection. MiXCR, run by TCRdb on the reads, gives a single entry per CDR3 protein. The sample includes tens of thousands of distinct CDR3 sequences, around 20% of them seen just once. These receptors' antigens are unknown. The sample was CD8+ T cells from cultured PBMCs, taken from culture after CMV antigen stimulation. The receptors were gathered from a human donor in good health (CMV status not recorded). Some clones in this sample may be carry-over from other donors' samples.

This clonotype was observed a few times. The chain combines TRBV6-2 or TRBV6-3 with TRBJ2-2, with D hard to call. Trimming shortened V by 3 bases and J by 7 bases, and 9 bases separated the two germline ends. This CDR3 has 13 amino acids. Looked up from germline, CDR1 is MNHEY and CDR2 is SVGEGT. The CDR3 protein is CASSYWSDGELFF. The CDR3 DNA is TGTGCCAGCAGTTATTGGTCGGACGGGGAGCTGTTTTTT.

This clonotype was picked up a small number of times. This rearrangement joins TRBV2 to TRBJ2-2; D unclear. This CDR3 region has 13 residues. Trimming removed 7 bases at V and 5 bases at J, with 11 bases between. The germline CDR1 and CDR2 sequences are SNHLY and FYNNEI. CDR3 sequence reads: CASTLADTGELFF. CDR3 DNA sequence: TGTGCCAGCACCTTAGCAGATACCGGGGAGCTGTTTTTT.

This clonotype turned up a few times. The CDR3: CASVKNTGELFF. The CDR3 bases are TGTGCCAGTGTAAAGAACACCGGGGAGCTGTTTTTT. This chain links TRBV19 with TRBJ2-2; no clear D gene. Germline CDR1 is LNHDA and CDR2 is SQIVND (reference sequence). The ends were cut back, 8 bases at V and 1 base at J, with 5 bases in the middle. The CDR3 has 12 amino acids.

This clonotype turned up a few times. The DNA for the CDR3 is TGTGCCAGCAGCTTAAATCGGGGGGGGAACACTGAAGCTTTCTTT. It specifies CASSLNRGGNTEAFF. The rearrangement uses TRBV7-8 and TRBJ1-1, with a possible D match to TRBD1 (5 bases). V was clipped by 2 bases and J by 1 base, with 11 bases between them. CDR3 length: 15 residues. Germline CDR1 is SGHVS and CDR2 is FQNEAQ.

The sample holds a few counts of this clonotype. The V and J genes are TRBV4-1 and TRBJ1-3; D is unclear. This CDR3 contains 18 residues. CDR1 and CDR2 from the germline V gene are MGHRA and YSYEKL. V lost 4 bases and J lost 0, with 19 bases in between. In nucleotides, the CDR3 is TGCGCCAGCAGCCGCACCTGGGTTACGGATTACTCTGGAAACACCATATATTTT. Encoded protein: CASSRTWVTDYSGNTIYF.

This clonotype was counted between two and nine times. J is TRBJ1-3 and V is TRBV7-8, with unresolved D. The CDR3 is made up of 16 amino acids. The V gene's germline CDR1 is SGHVS and CDR2 FQNEAQ. The V end lost 5 bases, the J end lost 4 bases, and 18 bases lay between the germline ends. The CDR3 nucleotides are TGTGCCAGCAGCCCCAATGCGGGAGTCTCAGGAAACACCATATATTTT. Its protein product is CASSPNAGVSGNTIYF.

The chain carries TRBV7-9 and TRBJ2-3; 8 bases are a match to TRBD2. Germline CDR1 SEHNR, CDR2 FQNEAQ (reference sequence). The ends lost 5 bases at V and 0 bases at J; junction bases unmatched: 7. There are 16 residues in the CDR3. DNA for the CDR3: TGTGCCAGCAGCAGTACTAGCGGATCTAGCACAGATACGCAGTATTTT. Its protein is CASSSTSGSSTDTQYF. Using reference TRBV7-9 and TRBJ2-3 for the parts outside the CDR3, the full variable domain is DTGVSQNPRHKITKRGQNVTFRCDPISEHNRLYWYRQTLGQGPEFLTYFQNEAQLEKSRLLSDRFSAERPKGSFSTLEIQRTEQGDSAMYLCASSSTSGSSTDTQYFGPGTRLTVL.

The table lists this clonotype with many counts. V is TRBV27 and J is TRBJ2-7; D is undetermined. CDR1 and CDR2 (germline): MNHEY, SMNVEV (reference sequence). This CDR3 comprises 14 residues. V dropped 8 bases and J dropped 1 base, with 15 bases sitting between them. In nucleotides, the CDR3 is TGTGCCAGCCAGCCCCTCGGCCCTTCCTACGAGCAGTACTTC. Amino acids: CASQPLGPSYEQYF.

This clonotype was seen more than once but under ten times. This chain links TRBV6-5 with TRBJ1-6, with 11 bases fitting TRBD1. The germline V gene encodes CDR1 MNHEY and CDR2 SVGAGI. Germline trimming cut 8 bases from V and 9 bases from J; bases unmatched to any gene: 6. This CDR3 has 14 amino acids. Written as DNA, the CDR3 is TGTGCCAGCCAGGGACAGGGGGGAGTTTCACCCCTCCACTTT. Its protein product is CASQGQGGVSPLHF.

The chain joins TRBV7-2 to TRBJ2-7; possible D gene TRBD1, 5 bases. This CDR3 is 13 amino acids long. Per the germline V gene, CDR1 is SGHTA and CDR2 is FQGNSA. V was cut by 4 bases and J by 2 bases, with 9 bases left in between. CDR3 residues: CASSSRQPYEQYF. CDR3 DNA sequence: TGTGCCAGCAGCTCCCGACAGCCCTACGAGCAGTACTTC.

This rearrangement joins TRBV6-2 or TRBV6-3 to TRBJ2-1; 9 nucleotides align to TRBD2. This CDR3 contains 14 residues. Germline V gives CDR1 MNHEY, CDR2 SVGEGT. V dropped 8 bases and J dropped 3; count of bases not matched to a gene: 5. The CDR3 nucleotides are TGTGCCAGCGGGGAGCGGGGGGACTACAATGAGCAGTTCTTC. Protein sequence: CASGERGDYNEQFF.

This CDR3 reads CASWASGGVTDTQYF. The CDR3 nucleotides read TGTGCCAGCTGGGCTAGCGGGGGAGTCACAGATACGCAGTATTTT. The V and J genes are TRBV12-3 or TRBV12-4 and TRBJ2-3; 10 bases align to TRBD2. This CDR3 has 15 residues. Unmatched junction bases numbered 7, after V lost 8 bases and J lost 2 bases.

In this sample, this clonotype turned up a few times. The chain couples TRBV7-6 to TRBJ2-1; no firm D call. Germline CDR1 is SGHVS and CDR2 is FNYEAQ. The V end was cut by 5 bases, the J end by 5 bases, with 10 bases between. The CDR3 has 13 amino acids. The DNA of the CDR3 is TGTGCCAGCAGCACTTCCCCCAACAATGAGCAGTTCTTC. Encoded protein: CASSTSPNNEQFF.